Listed here are 4 T cell receptor beta chains from one sample, sequenced in a study of blood T cells in healthy people across ages. Combining a sample-barcoded 5' primer with a J-beta primer mix, a second PCR ran for roughly 6 to 11 cycles. One entry per CDR3 protein results from TCRdb running MiXCR on the 5' RACE reads. Among 1.5 million to 2 million distinct CDR3 sequences listed, about two fifths were seen once. Sample: blood. These receptors were obtained from a human donor in good health.

This clonotype was picked up a small number of times. This rearrangement joins TRBV2 to TRBJ2-3; D is ambiguous. The CDR3 runs 14 residues. Trimming left V 3 bases short and J 1 base short, with 8 bases between. Germline CDR1 and CDR2: SNHLY and FYNNEI. The CDR3 loop reads CASSDRTRTDTQYF. The CDR3 coding sequence is TGTGCCAGCAGTGATCGAACCCGCACAGATACGCAGTATTTT.

The J gene is TRBJ1-6, the V gene TRBV12-3 or TRBV12-4, with D maybe TRBD1 (5 bases). V was pared by 5 bases and J by 4 bases, with 12 bases between. The length of the CDR3 is 15 residues. The CDR3 sequence is CASSLGAFYNSPLHF. The CDR3 coding sequence is TGTGCCAGCAGTCTCGGGGCCTTTTATAATTCACCCCTCCACTTT.

In its sample, this clonotype was seen a few times. The chain employs TRBV20-1 and TRBJ2-5, with D maybe TRBD2 (7 bases). V lost 2 bases, J lost 2 bases, and 30 bases lay in between. The CDR3 extends over 20 amino acids. Germline V gene sequence: CDR1 DFQATT, CDR2 SNEGSKA (reference sequence). The CDR3 DNA sequence: TGCAGTGCTAGACCACTCATAGGGGGGTCCTACGGGGGGAGACAAGAGACCCAGTACTTC. Protein sequence: CSARPLIGGSYGGRQETQYF.

On this clonotype itself: A read error is possible here, since a much larger clone lies one base away. This chain uses TRBV12-3 or TRBV12-4 with TRBJ2-4; 9 positions match TRBD2. The CDR3 has 18 residues. CDR3 nucleotide sequence: TGTGCCAGCAGTTTAGCGGACGTAGCGGGGGAGACCAAAACCATTCAGTACTTC. Its protein product is CASSLADVAGETKTIQYF.